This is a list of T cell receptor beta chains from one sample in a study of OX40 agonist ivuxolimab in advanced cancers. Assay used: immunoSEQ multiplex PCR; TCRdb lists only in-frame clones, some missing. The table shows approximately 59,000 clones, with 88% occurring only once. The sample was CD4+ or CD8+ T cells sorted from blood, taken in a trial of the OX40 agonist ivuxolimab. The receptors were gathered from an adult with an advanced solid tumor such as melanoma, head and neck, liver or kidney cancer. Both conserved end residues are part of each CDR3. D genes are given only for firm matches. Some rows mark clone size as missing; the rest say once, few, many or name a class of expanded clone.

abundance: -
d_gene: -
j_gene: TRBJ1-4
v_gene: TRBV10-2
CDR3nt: TGCGCCAGCAGTGTCGGTTATGACAGGTCTGCAACTAATGAAAAACTGTTTTTT
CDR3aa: CASSVGYDRSATNEKLFF

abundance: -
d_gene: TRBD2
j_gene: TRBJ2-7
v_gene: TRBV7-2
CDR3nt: TGTGCCAGCAGCTCATGGACTAGCGGAGGCTCCTACGAGCAGTACTTC
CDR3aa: CASSSWTSGGSYEQYF

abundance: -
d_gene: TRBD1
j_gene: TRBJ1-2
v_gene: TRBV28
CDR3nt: TGTGCCAGCAGTTCGGACAGGGGGCCATATGGCTACACCTTC
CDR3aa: CASSSDRGPYGYTF

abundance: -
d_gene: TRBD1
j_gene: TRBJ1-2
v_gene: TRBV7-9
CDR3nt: TGTGCCAGCAGTTACGCGCGGCAGGGGGCGGGCCAGGGTGGCTACACCTTC
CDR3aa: CASSYARQGAGQGGYTF

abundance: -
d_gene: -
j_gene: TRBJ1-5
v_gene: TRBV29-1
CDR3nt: TGCAGCGTTCAAGCGTATAGCAATCAGCCCCAGCATTTT
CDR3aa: CSVQAYSNQPQHF

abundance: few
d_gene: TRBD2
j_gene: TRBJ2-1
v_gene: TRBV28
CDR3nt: TGTGCCAGCAGTGCACCGGGACTAGCGGGAGGTAGGAATGAGCAGTTCTTC
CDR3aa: CASSAPGLAGGRNEQFF

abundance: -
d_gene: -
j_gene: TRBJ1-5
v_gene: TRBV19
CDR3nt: TGTGCCACCGCACAGGGATATAATCAGCCCCAGCATTTT
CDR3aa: CATAQGYNQPQHF

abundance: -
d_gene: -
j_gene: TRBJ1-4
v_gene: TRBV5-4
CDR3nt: TGTGCCAGCAGCACGGGCCAGTCAGAAAAACTGTTTTTT
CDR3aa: CASSTGQSEKLFF

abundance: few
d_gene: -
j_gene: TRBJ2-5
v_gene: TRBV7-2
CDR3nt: TGTGCCAGCAGCTTACTGGGGAGAGAGACCCAGTACTTC
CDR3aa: CASSLLGRETQYF

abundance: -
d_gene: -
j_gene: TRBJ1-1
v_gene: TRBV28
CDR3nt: TGTGCCACAAAAAGGGGTTCAGGTGGGTACACTGAAGCTTTCTTT
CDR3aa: CATKRGSGGYTEAFF

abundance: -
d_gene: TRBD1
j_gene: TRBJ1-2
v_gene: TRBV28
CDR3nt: TGTGCCAGCAGTTATAGACAGGGGACTGATGGCTACACCTTC
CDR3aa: CASSYRQGTDGYTF

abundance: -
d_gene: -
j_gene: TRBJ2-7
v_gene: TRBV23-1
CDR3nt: TGCGCCCCAAGGGACTGCTCCTACGAGCAGTACTTC
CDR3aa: CAPRDCSYEQYF

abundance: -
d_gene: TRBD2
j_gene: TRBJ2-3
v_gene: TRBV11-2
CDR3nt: TGTGCCAGCACGCGCCTAGCGGGAGGTGGGGCAGATACGCAGTATTTT
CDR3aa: CASTRLAGGGADTQYF

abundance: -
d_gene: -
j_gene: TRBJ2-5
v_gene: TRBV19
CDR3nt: TGTGCCAGTAGGCTCCCCGGCCAAGAGACCCAGTACTTC
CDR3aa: CASRLPGQETQYF